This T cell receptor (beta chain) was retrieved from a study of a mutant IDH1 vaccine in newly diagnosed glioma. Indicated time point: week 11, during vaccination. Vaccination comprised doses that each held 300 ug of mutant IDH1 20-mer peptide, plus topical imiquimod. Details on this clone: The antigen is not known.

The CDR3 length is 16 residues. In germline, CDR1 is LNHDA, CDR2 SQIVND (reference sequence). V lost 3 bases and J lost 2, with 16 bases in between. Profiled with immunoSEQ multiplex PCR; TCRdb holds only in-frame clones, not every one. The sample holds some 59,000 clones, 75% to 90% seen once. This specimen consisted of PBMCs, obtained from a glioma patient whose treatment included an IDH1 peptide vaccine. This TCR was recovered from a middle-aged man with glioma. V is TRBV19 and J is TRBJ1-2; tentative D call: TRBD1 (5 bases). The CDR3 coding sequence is TGTGCCAGTAGTATTAAAACCGACAGAAGAAACTATGGCTACACCTTC. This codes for CASSIKTDRRNYGYTF.